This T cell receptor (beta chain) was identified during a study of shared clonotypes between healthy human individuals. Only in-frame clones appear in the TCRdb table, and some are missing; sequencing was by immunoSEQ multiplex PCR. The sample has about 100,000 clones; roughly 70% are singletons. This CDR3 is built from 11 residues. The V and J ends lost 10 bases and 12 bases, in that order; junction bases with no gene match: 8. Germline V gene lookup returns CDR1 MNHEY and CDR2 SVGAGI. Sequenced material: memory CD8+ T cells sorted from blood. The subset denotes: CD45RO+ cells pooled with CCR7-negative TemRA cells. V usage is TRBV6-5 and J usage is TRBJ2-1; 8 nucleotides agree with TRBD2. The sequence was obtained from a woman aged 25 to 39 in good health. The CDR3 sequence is CAIRGRRRQFF. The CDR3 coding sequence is TGTGCCATCCGCGGGAGGCGACGGCAGTTCTTC.